The present T cell receptor beta chain was sequenced within a study of Ad26.COV2.S vaccination and SARS-CoV-2 variants. With respect to this clone: Its antigen is unidentified.

Treatment: 19 received Ad26.COV2.S at low or high dose, single or two shots; about 5 received placebo; per-sample allocation not given. Day 63 after the first vaccine or placebo injection was the time point for sampling. In the vaccine, an Ad26 vector expressed the SARS-CoV-2 spike of the Wuhan strain. The assay was immunoSEQ multiplex PCR, and TCRdb's table has in-frame clones only and misses some. Here the sample spans over 300,000 clones, roughly 80% being singletons. The V segment lost 3 bases and the J segment 6 bases; nucleotides outside the gene matches: 6. In germline, CDR1 is PRHDT, CDR2 FYEKMQ (reference sequence). The length of the CDR3 is 16 residues. General observations from the study: Marked by substantial breadth, spike-specific CD8+ and CD4+ T cell responses were reportedly seen after vaccination.

The chain links TRBV13 to TRBJ2-3; 13 bases are shared with TRBD2. This clonotype was obtained from a person aged 18-65 years who received the Ad26.COV2.S COVID-19 vaccine or a placebo. The sample consisted of peripheral blood, taken in a trial of Ad26.COV2.S vaccine versus placebo. Here the CDR3 reads CASSLVGLAGSDTQYF. Here the CDR3 DNA reads TGTGCCAGCAGCTTGGTGGGACTAGCGGGATCTGATACGCAGTATTTT.